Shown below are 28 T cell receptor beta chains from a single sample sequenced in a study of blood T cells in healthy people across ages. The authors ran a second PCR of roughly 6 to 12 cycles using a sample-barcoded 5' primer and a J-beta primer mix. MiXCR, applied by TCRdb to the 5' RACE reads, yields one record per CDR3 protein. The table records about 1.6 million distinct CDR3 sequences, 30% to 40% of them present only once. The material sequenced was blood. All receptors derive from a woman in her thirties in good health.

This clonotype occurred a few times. This CDR3 reads CSATSGSGETQYF. The CDR3 bases are TGCAGTGCCACTAGCGGGAGCGGAGAGACCCAGTACTTC. This chain links TRBV20-1 with TRBJ2-5; TRBD2 aligns across 11 bases. CDR3 length: 13 residues. Germline CDR1 reads DFQATT; CDR2 reads SNEGSKA (reference sequence). V dropped 6 bases and J dropped 4; count of bases not matched to a gene: 4.

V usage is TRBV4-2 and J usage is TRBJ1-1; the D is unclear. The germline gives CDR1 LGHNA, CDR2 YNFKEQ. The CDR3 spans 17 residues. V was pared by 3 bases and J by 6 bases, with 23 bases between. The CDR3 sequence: CASSHDEDSLSGAEAFF. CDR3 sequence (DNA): TGTGCCAGCAGCCACGACGAGGACTCACTGTCGGGAGCTGAAGCTTTCTTT.

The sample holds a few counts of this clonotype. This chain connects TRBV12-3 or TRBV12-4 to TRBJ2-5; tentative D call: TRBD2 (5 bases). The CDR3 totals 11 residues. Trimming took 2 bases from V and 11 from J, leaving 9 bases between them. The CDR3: CASSLSGKQYF. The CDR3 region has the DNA TGTGCCAGCAGTTTAAGCGGAAAGCAGTACTTC.

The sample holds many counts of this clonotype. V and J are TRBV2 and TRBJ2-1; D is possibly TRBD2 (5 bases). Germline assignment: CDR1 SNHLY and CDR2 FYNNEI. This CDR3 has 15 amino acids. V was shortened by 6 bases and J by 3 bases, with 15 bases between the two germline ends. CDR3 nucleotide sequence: TGTGCCAGCAGCTTAGGCCCCCGGGGCTACAATGAGCAGTTCTTC. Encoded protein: CASSLGPRGYNEQFF.

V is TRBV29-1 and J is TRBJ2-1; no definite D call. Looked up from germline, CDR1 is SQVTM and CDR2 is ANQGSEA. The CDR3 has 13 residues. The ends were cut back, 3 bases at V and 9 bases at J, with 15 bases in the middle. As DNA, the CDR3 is TGCAGCGTTGAGAGCTTAGGGCCGATTGAGCAGTTCTTC. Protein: CSVESLGPIEQFF.

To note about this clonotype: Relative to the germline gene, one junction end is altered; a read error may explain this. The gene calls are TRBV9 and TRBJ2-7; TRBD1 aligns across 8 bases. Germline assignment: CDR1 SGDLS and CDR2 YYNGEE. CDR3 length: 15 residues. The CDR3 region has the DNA TGTGCCGGCAGCGTAGGGAGACAGGGGATATACGAGCAGTACTTC. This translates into CAGSVGRQGIYEQYF.

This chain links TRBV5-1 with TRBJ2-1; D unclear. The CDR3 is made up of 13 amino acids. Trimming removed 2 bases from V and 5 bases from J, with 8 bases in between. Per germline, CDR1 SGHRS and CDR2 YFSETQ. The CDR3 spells CASSFRVHNEQFF. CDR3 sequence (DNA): TGCGCCAGCAGCTTTCGGGTCCACAATGAGCAGTTCTTC.

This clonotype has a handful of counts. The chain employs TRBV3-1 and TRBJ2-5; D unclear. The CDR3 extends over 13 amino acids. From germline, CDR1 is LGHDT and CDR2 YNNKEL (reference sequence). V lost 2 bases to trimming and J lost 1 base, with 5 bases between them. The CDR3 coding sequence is TGTGCCAGCAGCCAAACGCGCCAAGAGACCCAGTACTTC. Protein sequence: CASSQTRQETQYF.

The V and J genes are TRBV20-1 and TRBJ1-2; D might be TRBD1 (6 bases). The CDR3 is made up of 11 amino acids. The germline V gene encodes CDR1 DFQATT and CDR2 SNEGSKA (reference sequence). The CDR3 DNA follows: TGCAAGGCAGTCGGACAGAGAGGCTACACCTTC. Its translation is CKAVGQRGYTF.

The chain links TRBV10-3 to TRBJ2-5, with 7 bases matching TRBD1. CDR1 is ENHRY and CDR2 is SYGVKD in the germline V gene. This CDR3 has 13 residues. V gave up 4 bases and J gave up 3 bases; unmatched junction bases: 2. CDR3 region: CAISGQGEETQYF. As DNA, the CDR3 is TGTGCCATCAGTGGACAGGGAGAAGAGACCCAGTACTTC.

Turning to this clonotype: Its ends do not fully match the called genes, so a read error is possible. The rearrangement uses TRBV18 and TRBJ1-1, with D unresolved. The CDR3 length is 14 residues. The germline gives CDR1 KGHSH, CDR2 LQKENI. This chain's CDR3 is CVSSPMQGNTEAFF. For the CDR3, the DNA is TGTGTCAGCTCACCTATGCAAGGGAACACTGAAGCTTTCTTT.

The CDR3 loop reads CASSPGTGRSTDTQYF. CDR3 DNA: TGTGCCAGCAGTCCCGGGACAGGACGAAGCACAGATACGCAGTATTTT. J is TRBJ2-3 and V is TRBV28; 8 bases agree with TRBD1. Germline V gene data show CDR1 as MDHEN and CDR2 as SYDVKM. This CDR3 has 16 residues. Trimming cost V 5 bases and J 0 bases; bases outside gene matches: 7.

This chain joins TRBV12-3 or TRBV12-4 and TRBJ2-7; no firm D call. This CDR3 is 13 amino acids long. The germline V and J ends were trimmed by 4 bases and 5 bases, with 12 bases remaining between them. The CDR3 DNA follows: TGTGCCAGCAGTTCCCTTCCTCCGAACGAGCAGTACTTC. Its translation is CASSSLPPNEQYF.

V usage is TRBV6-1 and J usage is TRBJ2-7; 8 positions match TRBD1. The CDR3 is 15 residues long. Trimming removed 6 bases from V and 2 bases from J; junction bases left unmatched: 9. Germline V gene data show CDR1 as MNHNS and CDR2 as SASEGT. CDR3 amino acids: CASRRTGQTAYEQYF. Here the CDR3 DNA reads TGTGCCAGCAGGAGGACAGGGCAGACCGCCTACGAGCAGTACTTC.

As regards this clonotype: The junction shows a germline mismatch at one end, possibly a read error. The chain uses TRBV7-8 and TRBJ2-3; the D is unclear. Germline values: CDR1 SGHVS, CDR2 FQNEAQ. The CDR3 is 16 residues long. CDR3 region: CASSLPPATPTDMQYF. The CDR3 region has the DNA TGTGCCAGCAGCTTACCCCCGGCTACGCCCACAGATATGCAGTATTTT.

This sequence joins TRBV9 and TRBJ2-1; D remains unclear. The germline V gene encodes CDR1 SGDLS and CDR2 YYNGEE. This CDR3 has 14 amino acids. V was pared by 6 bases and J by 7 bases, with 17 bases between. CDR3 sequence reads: CASNRLGNDNEQFF. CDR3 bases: TGTGCCAGCAATCGACTGGGAAACGATAATGAGCAGTTCTTC.

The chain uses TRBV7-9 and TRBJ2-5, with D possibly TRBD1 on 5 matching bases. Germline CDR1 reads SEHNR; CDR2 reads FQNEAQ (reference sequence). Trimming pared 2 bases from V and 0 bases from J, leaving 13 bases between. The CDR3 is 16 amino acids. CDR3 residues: CASSLLPSDNQETQYF. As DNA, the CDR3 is TGTGCCAGCAGCTTATTGCCGTCGGACAACCAAGAGACCCAGTACTTC.

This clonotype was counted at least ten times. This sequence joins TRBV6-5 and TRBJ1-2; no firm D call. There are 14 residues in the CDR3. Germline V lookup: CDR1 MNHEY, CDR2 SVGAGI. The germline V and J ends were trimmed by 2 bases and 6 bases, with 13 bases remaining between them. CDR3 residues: CASSYMEGFDGYTF. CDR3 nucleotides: TGTGCCAGCAGTTACATGGAGGGATTTGATGGCTACACCTTC.

DNA of the CDR3: TGTGCCAGTAGTATGGGGGGGACTGAAGCTTTCTTT. This gives the protein CASSMGGTEAFF. The rearrangement uses TRBV19 and TRBJ1-1, with D possibly being TRBD1 (5 bases). CDR3 length: 12 amino acids. V was clipped by 3 bases and J by 5 bases, with 7 bases between them. CDR1 LNHDA and CDR2 SQIVND come from the germline V gene (reference sequence).

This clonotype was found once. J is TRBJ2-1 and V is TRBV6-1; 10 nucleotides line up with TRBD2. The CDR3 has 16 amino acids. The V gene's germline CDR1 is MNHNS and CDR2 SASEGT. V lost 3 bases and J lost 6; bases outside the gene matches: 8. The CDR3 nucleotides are TGTGCCAGCAGTGACGGGACTAGCGCCGGTGGCAATGAGCAGTTCTTC. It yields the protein CASSDGTSAGGNEQFF.

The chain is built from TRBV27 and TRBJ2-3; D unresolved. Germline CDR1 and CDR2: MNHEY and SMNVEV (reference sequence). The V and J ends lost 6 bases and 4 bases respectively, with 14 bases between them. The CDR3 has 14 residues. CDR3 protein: CASSLDDLSDTQYF. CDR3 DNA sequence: TGTGCCAGCAGCCTAGACGACTTATCAGATACGCAGTATTTT.

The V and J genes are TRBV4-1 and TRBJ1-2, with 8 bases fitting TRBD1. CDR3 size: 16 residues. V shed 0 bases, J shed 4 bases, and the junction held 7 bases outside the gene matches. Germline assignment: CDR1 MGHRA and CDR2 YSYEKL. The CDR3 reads CASSQEEGQAPYGYTF. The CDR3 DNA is TGCGCCAGCAGCCAAGAGGAGGGACAGGCCCCCTATGGCTACACCTTC.

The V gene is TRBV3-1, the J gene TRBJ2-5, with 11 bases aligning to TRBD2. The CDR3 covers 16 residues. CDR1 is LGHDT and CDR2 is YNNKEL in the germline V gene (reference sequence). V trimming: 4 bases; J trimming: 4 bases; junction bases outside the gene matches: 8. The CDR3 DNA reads TGTGCCAGCAGCCTCATAGCGGGGGGGCGAGGAGAGACCCAGTACTTC. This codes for CASSLIAGGRGETQYF.

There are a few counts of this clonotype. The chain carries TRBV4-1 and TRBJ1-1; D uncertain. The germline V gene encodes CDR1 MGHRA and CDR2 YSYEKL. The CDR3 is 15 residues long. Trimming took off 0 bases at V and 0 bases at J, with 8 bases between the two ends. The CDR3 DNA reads TGCGCCAGCAGCCAAGAGTACCGCGTGAACACTGAAGCTTTCTTT. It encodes CASSQEYRVNTEAFF.

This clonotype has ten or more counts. The CDR3 region is CASSLAIGRGANYGYTF. CDR3 nucleotides: TGCGCCAGCAGCCTGGCTATTGGCAGGGGAGCTAACTATGGCTACACCTTC. The chain employs TRBV4-1 and TRBJ1-2; D is perhaps TRBD1 (6 bases). Germline CDR1 MGHRA, CDR2 YSYEKL. V lost 4 bases and J lost 0, with 18 bases in between. The CDR3 has 17 amino acids.

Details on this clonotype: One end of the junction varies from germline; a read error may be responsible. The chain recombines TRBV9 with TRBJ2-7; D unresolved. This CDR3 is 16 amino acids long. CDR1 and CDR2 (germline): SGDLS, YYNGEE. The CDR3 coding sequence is TGTGCCGGCAGCGTAGAAGTTGACCCTACATACTACGAGCAGTACTTC. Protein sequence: CAGSVEVDPTYYEQYF.

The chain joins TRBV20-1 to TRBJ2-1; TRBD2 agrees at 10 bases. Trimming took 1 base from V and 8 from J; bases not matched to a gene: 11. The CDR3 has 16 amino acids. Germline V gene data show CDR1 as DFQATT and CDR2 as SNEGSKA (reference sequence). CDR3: CSARALPGLALDEQFF. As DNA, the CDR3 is TGCAGTGCTAGAGCCCTACCGGGACTAGCGTTAGATGAGCAGTTCTTC.

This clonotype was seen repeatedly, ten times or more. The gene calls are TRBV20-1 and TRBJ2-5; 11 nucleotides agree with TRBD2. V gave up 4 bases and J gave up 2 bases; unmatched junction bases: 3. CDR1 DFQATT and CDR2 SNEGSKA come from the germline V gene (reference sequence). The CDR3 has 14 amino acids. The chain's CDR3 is CSATSGGIQETQYF. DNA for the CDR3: TGCAGTGCTACTAGCGGGGGGATACAAGAGACCCAGTACTTC.